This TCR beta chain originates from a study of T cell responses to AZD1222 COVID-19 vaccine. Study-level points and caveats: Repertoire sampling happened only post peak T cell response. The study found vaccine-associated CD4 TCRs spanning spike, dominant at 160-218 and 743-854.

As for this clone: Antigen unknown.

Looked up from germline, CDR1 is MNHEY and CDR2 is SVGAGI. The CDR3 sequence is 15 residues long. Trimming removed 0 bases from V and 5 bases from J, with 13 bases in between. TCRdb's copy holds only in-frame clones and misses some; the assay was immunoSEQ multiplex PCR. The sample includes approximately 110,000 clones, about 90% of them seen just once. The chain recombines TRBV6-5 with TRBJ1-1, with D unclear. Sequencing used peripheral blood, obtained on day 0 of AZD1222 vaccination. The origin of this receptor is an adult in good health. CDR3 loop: CASSYSGIKGTEAFF. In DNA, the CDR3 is TGTGCCAGCAGTTACTCTGGGATTAAAGGGACTGAAGCTTTCTTT.